This is a list of T cell receptor beta chains from one sample in a study of tissue T cells after allogeneic stem cell transplantation. Assay used: immunoSEQ multiplex PCR; TCRdb lists only in-frame clones, some missing. The sample yields about 7,300 clones, about three quarters seen once. Sequencing used skin, obtained at autopsy. These receptors were collected from a male patient of 60 years or more with steroid-refractory graft-versus-host disease after an allogeneic stem cell transplant. Some of the T cells might come from the graft donor. Both conserved end residues are part of each CDR3. Each record gives: clone size, V gene, J gene, D gene, CDR3 DNA, CDR3 protein. The D gene is left open where the match is weak. Size tells how often a clone was seen (once, few, many) or the class of an expanded clone, and some rows leave it out.

clone size: medium-sized; V gene: TRBV7-9; J gene: TRBJ1-5; D gene: .; CDR3 DNA: TGTGCCAGCAACGGAGATAGCAATCAGCCCCAGCATTTT; CDR3 protein: CASNGDSNQPQHF
clone size: few; V gene: TRBV19; J gene: TRBJ1-5; D gene: .; CDR3 DNA: TGTGCCAGTAGTACTAACAGTATCCAGCCCCAGCATTTT; CDR3 protein: CASSTNSIQPQHF
clone size: once; V gene: TRBV14; J gene: TRBJ2-1; D gene: .; CDR3 DNA: TGTGCCAGCAGCCTGGGGGGGCGGTCTCCAAATGAGCAGTTCTTC; CDR3 protein: CASSLGGRSPNEQFF
clone size: .; V gene: TRBV27; J gene: TRBJ2-7; D gene: .; CDR3 DNA: TGTGCCAGCAGTCCCCGACCGGGTTCCTACGAGCAGTACTTC; CDR3 protein: CASSPRPGSYEQYF
clone size: .; V gene: TRBV30; J gene: TRBJ2-7; D gene: .; CDR3 DNA: TGTGCCTGGAGCGACCGCGGGTTCGAGCAGTACTTC; CDR3 protein: CAWSDRGFEQYF
clone size: .; V gene: TRBV6-2/TRBV6-3; J gene: TRBJ2-2; D gene: TRBD2; CDR3 DNA: TGTGCCAGCAGTACCTGGACTAGCGGGGGGAACACCGGGGAGCTGTTTTTT; CDR3 protein: CASSTWTSGGNTGELFF
clone size: .; V gene: TRBV24-1; J gene: TRBJ2-3; D gene: .; CDR3 DNA: TGTGCCACCTCCCCTGCATTTAGCACAGATACGCAGTATTTT; CDR3 protein: CATSPAFSTDTQYF
clone size: .; V gene: TRBV5-1; J gene: TRBJ1-1; D gene: TRBD1; CDR3 DNA: TGCGCCAGCAGTTCGGACAGGGGGAGATTTGGGAACACTGAAGCTTTCTTT; CDR3 protein: CASSSDRGRFGNTEAFF
clone size: .; V gene: TRBV30; J gene: TRBJ2-1; D gene: TRBD1; CDR3 DNA: TGTGCCTGGATCAGGGGGACCCCCTACAATGAGCAGTTCTTC; CDR3 protein: CAWIRGTPYNEQFF
clone size: .; V gene: TRBV7-6; J gene: TRBJ2-2; D gene: .; CDR3 DNA: TGTGCCACCGGGCGGGATTCCGGGGAGCTGTTTTTT; CDR3 protein: CATGRDSGELFF
clone size: .; V gene: TRBV3-1/TRBV3-2; J gene: TRBJ1-1; D gene: .; CDR3 DNA: TGTGCCAGCAGCCAAGACCCCAGGAACACTGAAGCTTTCTTT; CDR3 protein: CASSQDPRNTEAFF
clone size: once; V gene: TRBV4-1; J gene: TRBJ2-1; D gene: .; CDR3 DNA: TGCGCCAGCAGCTCCCGGACAGCCTTTGTCGCTAATGAGCAGTTCTTC; CDR3 protein: CASSSRTAFVANEQFF
clone size: .; V gene: TRBV2; J gene: TRBJ2-7; D gene: TRBD1; CDR3 DNA: TGTGCCAGCAGTATTAACAAGGGCTGGGACAGGGGCTTATACGAGCAGTACTTC; CDR3 protein: CASSINKGWDRGLYEQYF
clone size: few; V gene: TRBV19; J gene: TRBJ1-2; D gene: .; CDR3 DNA: TGTGCCAGTGAGAAGGGACCTTATGGCTACACCTTC; CDR3 protein: CASEKGPYGYTF
clone size: few; V gene: TRBV28; J gene: TRBJ2-1; D gene: .; CDR3 DNA: TGTGCCAGCACCCTGGAAAGTGGCTCCTACAATGAGCAGTTCTTC; CDR3 protein: CASTLESGSYNEQFF
clone size: medium-sized; V gene: TRBV11-2; J gene: TRBJ1-2; D gene: .; CDR3 DNA: TGTGCCAGCCGGAGTTTCGGTTCGCGGGGCTACACCTTC; CDR3 protein: CASRSFGSRGYTF
clone size: .; V gene: TRBV6-2/TRBV6-3; J gene: TRBJ2-2; D gene: .; CDR3 DNA: TGTGCCAGCAGTTCGTGGAACACCGGGGAGCTGTTTTTT; CDR3 protein: CASSSWNTGELFF
clone size: .; V gene: TRBV3-1/TRBV3-2; J gene: TRBJ2-3; D gene: TRBD2; CDR3 DNA: TGTGCCAGCAGCCAGCCATTAGCGGGGGGGCCCCCTAGCACAGATACGCAGTATTTT; CDR3 protein: CASSQPLAGGPPSTDTQYF
clone size: .; V gene: TRBV4-1; J gene: TRBJ2-7; D gene: .; CDR3 DNA: TGCGCCAGCAGCCCTAGTTCATCCTACGAGCAGTACTTC; CDR3 protein: CASSPSSSYEQYF
clone size: .; V gene: TRBV20-1; J gene: TRBJ2-7; D gene: .; CDR3 DNA: TGCAGTGCTAGTCAGGGGTCCTACGAGCAGTACTTC; CDR3 protein: CSASQGSYEQYF
clone size: .; V gene: TRBV4-3; J gene: TRBJ2-2; D gene: .; CDR3 DNA: TGCGCCAGCAGCCAAGAGTCGTCCGGGGAGCTGTTTTTT; CDR3 protein: CASSQESSGELFF
clone size: .; V gene: TRBV7-9; J gene: TRBJ2-7; D gene: TRBD2; CDR3 DNA: TGTGCCAGCTCCCGGGAGGGTGATTACGCGCAGTACTTC; CDR3 protein: CASSREGDYAQYF
clone size: few; V gene: TRBV3-1/TRBV3-2; J gene: TRBJ2-1; D gene: .; CDR3 DNA: TGTGCCAGCAGCCAAGATAGGGGGTACAATGAGCAGTTCTTC; CDR3 protein: CASSQDRGYNEQFF
clone size: .; V gene: TRBV3-1/TRBV3-2; J gene: TRBJ1-3; D gene: TRBD1; CDR3 DNA: TGTGCCAGCAGCCACGGGAACAGGGGTAACACCATATATTTT; CDR3 protein: CASSHGNRGNTIYF
clone size: .; V gene: TRBV11-2; J gene: TRBJ1-6; D gene: .; CDR3 DNA: TGTGCCAGCAGCTTCATATTGGGACCCCAGTATAATTCACCCCTCCACTTT; CDR3 protein: CASSFILGPQYNSPLHF
clone size: .; V gene: TRBV19; J gene: TRBJ2-2; D gene: .; CDR3 DNA: TGTGCCAGTAGTAATGGAATCCAACCGAACACCGGGGAGCTGTTTTTT; CDR3 protein: CASSNGIQPNTGELFF
clone size: .; V gene: TRBV11-3; J gene: TRBJ2-7; D gene: .; CDR3 DNA: TGTGCCAGCAGCTTACTCCCGGACGGCTCCTACGAGCAGTACTTC; CDR3 protein: CASSLLPDGSYEQYF
clone size: .; V gene: TRBV19; J gene: TRBJ2-3; D gene: .; CDR3 DNA: TGTGCCAGTAGTACTTTAGGTGGAGATACGCAGTATTTT; CDR3 protein: CASSTLGGDTQYF
clone size: .; V gene: TRBV7-2; J gene: TRBJ2-7; D gene: .; CDR3 DNA: TGTGCCAGCAGCTTGGGGGGGCACCCGGGACACTACGAGCAGTACTTC; CDR3 protein: CASSLGGHPGHYEQYF
clone size: medium-sized; V gene: TRBV28; J gene: TRBJ1-3; D gene: .; CDR3 DNA: TGTGCCAGCAAAGTCTCTGGAAACACCATATATTTT; CDR3 protein: CASKVSGNTIYF
clone size: once; V gene: TRBV10-3; J gene: TRBJ1-1; D gene: .; CDR3 DNA: TGTGCCATCAGTGAGTCTCTGAATGAAGCTTTCTTT; CDR3 protein: CAISESLNEAFF
clone size: .; V gene: TRBV28; J gene: TRBJ1-4; D gene: .; CDR3 DNA: TGTGCCAGCAGGACAGCATTTTGGGGTCAAAATGAAAAACTGTTTTTT; CDR3 protein: CASRTAFWGQNEKLFF
clone size: .; V gene: TRBV24-1; J gene: TRBJ2-3; D gene: .; CDR3 DNA: TGTGCCACCAGTGACACCGGACCCTCCCGCACAGATACGCAGTATTTT; CDR3 protein: CATSDTGPSRTDTQYF
clone size: .; V gene: TRBV19; J gene: TRBJ1-1; D gene: TRBD1; CDR3 DNA: TGTGCCAGTAGTATAGCTTCGTTCGGGACAGGGGGCGCGAACACTGAAGCTTTCTTT; CDR3 protein: CASSIASFGTGGANTEAFF
clone size: .; V gene: TRBV6-2/TRBV6-3; J gene: TRBJ2-7; D gene: .; CDR3 DNA: TGTGCCAGCAGTTACAAGCGGACGAAACTCACCTACGAGCAGTACTTC; CDR3 protein: CASSYKRTKLTYEQYF
clone size: .; V gene: TRBV29-1; J gene: TRBJ1-1; D gene: .; CDR3 DNA: TGCAGCGGGGCGGGACCCTCGAACACTGAAGCTTTCTTT; CDR3 protein: CSGAGPSNTEAFF
clone size: .; V gene: TRBV11-2; J gene: TRBJ1-5; D gene: .; CDR3 DNA: TGTGCCAGCAGCTTAATGGGGGAGGGTCAGCCCCAGCATTTT; CDR3 protein: CASSLMGEGQPQHF
clone size: .; V gene: TRBV27; J gene: TRBJ2-2; D gene: .; CDR3 DNA: TGTGCCAGCAGTTATTCCGGCGGCGCCCGAACCGGGGAGCTGTTTTTT; CDR3 protein: CASSYSGGARTGELFF
clone size: .; V gene: TRBV5-1; J gene: TRBJ1-5; D gene: .; CDR3 DNA: TGCGCCAGCAGCTTGGAAGGAGGGGCTCAGCCCCAGCATTTT; CDR3 protein: CASSLEGGAQPQHF
clone size: .; V gene: TRBV11-1; J gene: TRBJ2-7; D gene: .; CDR3 DNA: TGTGCCAGCAGCTTCACAGGAAATTACTACGAGCAGTACTTC; CDR3 protein: CASSFTGNYYEQYF
clone size: .; V gene: TRBV5-1; J gene: TRBJ1-2; D gene: .; CDR3 DNA: TGCGCCAGCAGCTTGCGGGGGTTGGACTATGGCTACACCTTC; CDR3 protein: CASSLRGLDYGYTF
clone size: .; V gene: TRBV30; J gene: TRBJ1-5; D gene: .; CDR3 DNA: TGTGCCTGGAGCCAGGGTAGCAATCAGCCCCAGCATTTT; CDR3 protein: CAWSQGSNQPQHF
clone size: .; V gene: TRBV4-2; J gene: TRBJ1-3; D gene: .; CDR3 DNA: TGTGCCAGCAGCCAAGAGACAGGCTCTGGAAACACCATATATTTT; CDR3 protein: CASSQETGSGNTIYF
clone size: .; V gene: TRBV13; J gene: TRBJ2-1; D gene: .; CDR3 DNA: TGTGCCAGCAGCCCGTCCCTCACGGAGAGGTCCTACAATGAGCAGTTCTTC; CDR3 protein: CASSPSLTERSYNEQFF
clone size: .; V gene: TRBV2; J gene: TRBJ2-5; D gene: .; CDR3 DNA: TGTGCCAGCAAAGACACCTTAGAAGACGGAGAGACCCAGTACTTC; CDR3 protein: CASKDTLEDGETQYF
clone size: .; V gene: TRBV18; J gene: TRBJ1-6; D gene: .; CDR3 DNA: TGTGCCAGCTCCGAACAGAGAAATTCACCCCTCCACTTT; CDR3 protein: CASSEQRNSPLHF
clone size: .; V gene: TRBV5-1; J gene: TRBJ1-2; D gene: .; CDR3 DNA: TGCGCCAGCAGGTGGGGGGGCAAGGACGGCTACACCTTC; CDR3 protein: CASRWGGKDGYTF
clone size: .; V gene: TRBV14; J gene: TRBJ2-1; D gene: .; CDR3 DNA: TGTGCCAGCATCGAGAACAATGAGCAGTTCTTC; CDR3 protein: CASIENNEQFF
clone size: .; V gene: TRBV30; J gene: TRBJ2-2; D gene: .; CDR3 DNA: TGTGCCTGGAGTGTACGGTGGAAACTCGTCACCGGGGAGCTGTTTTTT; CDR3 protein: CAWSVRWKLVTGELFF
clone size: .; V gene: TRBV5-4; J gene: TRBJ2-7; D gene: TRBD2; CDR3 DNA: TGTGCCAGCAGCGGGGGAAGCGGGGCACCCTACGAGCAGTACTTC; CDR3 protein: CASSGGSGAPYEQYF
clone size: .; V gene: TRBV25-1; J gene: TRBJ1-1; D gene: .; CDR3 DNA: TGTGCCAGCGCGAGGGGTTACACTGAAGCTTTCTTT; CDR3 protein: CASARGYTEAFF
clone size: once; V gene: TRBV27; J gene: TRBJ2-7; D gene: TRBD1; CDR3 DNA: TGTGCCAGCAGTTCGAGACAGGGTAACATCGAGTACTTC; CDR3 protein: CASSSRQGNIEYF
clone size: once; V gene: TRBV6-1; J gene: TRBJ1-4; D gene: TRBD1; CDR3 DNA: TGTGCCAGCAGTTCGTACAGGGGGCTGGGGGAAAAACTGTTTTTT; CDR3 protein: CASSSYRGLGEKLFF
clone size: medium-sized; V gene: TRBV2; J gene: TRBJ1-2; D gene: .; CDR3 DNA: TGTGCCAGCAGGACCTGGACAGTTTCCGGCTACACCTTC; CDR3 protein: CASRTWTVSGYTF
clone size: .; V gene: TRBV7-5; J gene: TRBJ1-3; D gene: .; CDR3 DNA: TGTGCCAGAAGCACCAGGACGGCGCAGAGCTCTGGAAACACCATATATTTT; CDR3 protein: CARSTRTAQSSGNTIYF
clone size: .; V gene: TRBV28; J gene: TRBJ2-2; D gene: .; CDR3 DNA: TGTGCCAGCAGTTTTGACAGTCTGTCCGGGGAGCTGTTTTTT; CDR3 protein: CASSFDSLSGELFF
clone size: .; V gene: TRBV5-4; J gene: TRBJ1-6; D gene: .; CDR3 DNA: TGTGCCAGCAGCTTGGTCGGGGCTTGGGATTCACCCCTCCACTTT; CDR3 protein: CASSLVGAWDSPLHF
clone size: .; V gene: TRBV11-2; J gene: TRBJ2-7; D gene: .; CDR3 DNA: TGTGCCAGCAGCTTAGCCGGGAACTCCTACGAGCAGTACTTC; CDR3 protein: CASSLAGNSYEQYF
clone size: .; V gene: TRBV18; J gene: TRBJ1-1; D gene: .; CDR3 DNA: TGTGCCAGCTCATCGTCTATACATGGGAACACTGAAGCTTTCTTT; CDR3 protein: CASSSSIHGNTEAFF